Given below is one T cell receptor (beta chain) in context. This specimen belongs to a study of blood T cell repertoires in COVID-19. In the study overall: Samples of COVID-19 (acute and convalescent) were obtained from the United States, Italy and Spain. PBMCs, B-cell-depleted T cells, or T cells were the source of the cDNA or gDNA that made up the material.

Germline-derived CDR1 and CDR2 are SGHNT and YENEEA. The ends lost 1 base at V and 2 bases at J; junction bases unmatched: 7. The CDR3 sequence is 17 residues long. Authors' data handling: Reference gene primer amplification gave estimated nucleated cell counts. Generated by immunoSEQ multiplex PCR, the TCRdb table keeps only in-frame clones and is missing some. V, J and clone size are those of that table, while D and trimming were read from the DNA. The sample consists of under 200,000 clones, 86% of them appearing once. This sequence joins TRBV11-3 and TRBJ2-1; TRBD2 matches 8 bases. The sequencing sample was made of peripheral blood. The TCR was taken from a woman aged 80 or over in a cohort sampled during active or convalescent COVID-19. The chain's CDR3 is CASSLGRSGGPYNEQFF. DNA for the CDR3: TGTGCCAGCAGCTTAGGGCGGAGCGGGGGACCCTACAATGAGCAGTTCTTC.